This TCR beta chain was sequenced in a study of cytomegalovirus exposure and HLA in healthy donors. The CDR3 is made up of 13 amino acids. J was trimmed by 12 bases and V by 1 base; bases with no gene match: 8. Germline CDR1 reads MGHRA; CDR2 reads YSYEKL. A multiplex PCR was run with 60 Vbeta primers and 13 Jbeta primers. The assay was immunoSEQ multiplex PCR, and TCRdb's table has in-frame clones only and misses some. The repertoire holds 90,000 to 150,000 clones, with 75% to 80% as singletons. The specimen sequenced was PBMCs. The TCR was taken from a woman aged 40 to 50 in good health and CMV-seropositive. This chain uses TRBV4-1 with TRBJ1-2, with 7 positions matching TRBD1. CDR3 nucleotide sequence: TGCGCCAGCAGCCAAGGGGAAGGGGGCCGGAACACCTTC. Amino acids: CASSQGEGGRNTF.